The next 21 T cell receptor beta chains were all read from a single sample in a study of shared clonotypes between healthy human individuals. Repertoires were generated with immunoSEQ multiplex PCR, while TCRdb's copy carries only in-frame clones and drops some. The sample has around 2,100,000 clones; about 95% are singletons. CD45RO-negative cells were positively selected for CCR7, leaving out terminally differentiated effector memory CD45RA+ cells. Sequencing was done on a sample of naive CD8+ T cells sorted from blood. The receptor source for this set is a man between 18 and 29 years old in good health.

The chain carries TRBV7-2 and TRBJ2-7, with 13 positions matching TRBD2. Germline loops: CDR1 SGHTA, CDR2 FQGNSA. Losses at the gene ends were 5 bases for V and 3 bases for J; bases not matched to a gene: 16. The CDR3 is made up of 19 amino acids. CDR3 in amino acids: CASSDRTSGRGLARYEQYF. The CDR3, as DNA: TGTGCCAGCAGCGACAGGACTAGCGGGAGAGGGTTAGCCCGCTACGAGCAGTACTTC.

This rearrangement joins TRBV6-5 to TRBJ1-2; D may be TRBD1 (6 bases). Germline loops: CDR1 MNHEY, CDR2 SVGAGI. The CDR3 contains 13 residues. V was clipped by 8 bases and J by 4 bases, with 14 bases between them. The CDR3 is CASGPGVGYGYTF. CDR3 DNA: TGTGCCAGCGGCCCAGGGGTGGGCTATGGCTACACCTTC.

The chain combines TRBV4-3 with TRBJ2-2, with TRBD1 as a possible D gene (5 bases). Germline values: CDR1 LGHNA, CDR2 YSLEER. The V and J ends lost 2 bases and 0 bases respectively, with 13 bases between them. The CDR3 spans 17 residues. CDR3 sequence (DNA): TGCGCCAGCAGCCAATCTAATCGACAGTCGAACACCGGGGAGCTGTTTTTT. Amino acids: CASSQSNRQSNTGELFF.

The chain couples TRBV6-1 to TRBJ1-1; D ambiguous. The germline V gene encodes CDR1 MNHNS and CDR2 SASEGT. V lost 3 bases, J lost 4 bases, and 6 bases lay in between. The CDR3 sequence is 12 residues long. The CDR3 DNA is TGTGCCAGCAGTGAGGCCCCCACTGAAGCTTTCTTT. Encoded protein: CASSEAPTEAFF.

V and J are TRBV6-5 and TRBJ1-1; D is ambiguous. The CDR3 covers 14 residues. Trimming left V 2 bases short and J 4 bases short, with 11 bases between. The germline gives CDR1 MNHEY, CDR2 SVGAGI. For the CDR3, the DNA is TGTGCCAGCAGTTACACCGTTGAGGGCACTGAAGCTTTCTTT. Protein product: CASSYTVEGTEAFF.

The J gene is TRBJ2-7, the V gene TRBV7-9; TRBD2 aligns across 9 bases. V dropped 4 bases and J dropped 5; count of bases not matched to a gene: 6. The germline gives CDR1 SEHNR, CDR2 FQNEAQ (reference sequence). This CDR3 comprises 14 residues. The CDR3 loop is CASSSDSGSHEQYF. The CDR3 region has the DNA TGTGCCAGCAGCTCTGATAGCGGGAGCCACGAGCAGTACTTC.

The sample holds one count of this clone. The rearrangement joins TRBV9 to TRBJ2-5, with 7 bases matching TRBD2. The CDR3 runs to 15 residues. Germline CDR1 and CDR2: SGDLS and YYNGEE. V was clipped by 4 bases and J by 4 bases; unmatched bases: 10. CDR3 in DNA: TGTGCCAGCAGCCCCACCTGGTCGGGAGGAGAGACCCAGTACTTC. This translates into CASSPTWSGGETQYF.

This clone was observed once. The chain employs TRBV9 and TRBJ2-1; D is perhaps TRBD2 (5 bases). The CDR3 consists of 15 residues. In germline, CDR1 is SGDLS, CDR2 YYNGEE. V lost 3 bases to trimming and J lost 5 bases, with 15 bases between them. CDR3 bases: TGTGCCAGCAGCGAGCATAGCGTTGGTCACAATGAGCAGTTCTTC. Encoded protein: CASSEHSVGHNEQFF.

This clone has a single count. V and J are TRBV13 and TRBJ2-1; D not certain. The CDR3 extends over 13 amino acids. The germline CDR1 and CDR2 sequences are PRHDT and FYEKMQ (reference sequence). V dropped 5 bases and J dropped 6 bases, with 11 bases sitting between them. The CDR3 region is CASSPAPLNEQFF. The CDR3 region has the DNA TGTGCCAGCAGCCCGGCCCCTCTCAATGAGCAGTTCTTC.

The chain has TRBV29-1 and TRBJ2-1; perhaps TRBD2 as D (6 bases). With 8 bases removed from V and 0 bases from J, the gap between germline ends came to 14 bases. Germline lookup yields CDR1 SQVTM and CDR2 ANQGSEA. This CDR3 is built from 14 residues. The CDR3 region is CSIRDSSSYNEQFF. In DNA, the CDR3 is TGCAGCATCCGGGACTCTTCCTCCTACAATGAGCAGTTCTTC.

The genes are TRBV19 and TRBJ2-7; 10 nucleotides match TRBD2. The V segment lost 5 bases and the J segment 5 bases; nucleotides outside the gene matches: 9. The CDR3 consists of 15 residues. The germline CDR1 and CDR2 sequences are LNHDA and SQIVND (reference sequence). This chain's CDR3 is CASSLGTSEYDEQYF. The CDR3 coding sequence is TGTGCCAGTAGTCTCGGGACTAGCGAGTACGACGAGCAGTACTTC.

About this clone itself: This CDR3 is also generated by other DNA sequences in the sample. The rearrangement joins TRBV28 to TRBJ1-1; D possibly corresponds to TRBD1 (5 bases). The CDR3 length is 13 residues. Germline V lookup: CDR1 MDHEN, CDR2 SYDVKM. Trimming shortened V by 3 bases and J by 1 base, and 6 bases separated the two germline ends. The CDR3 bases are TGTGCCAGCAGTTTTCAGGGGAACACTGAAGCTTTCTTT. Its protein is CASSFQGNTEAFF. Looking up the rest from reference TRBV28 and TRBJ1-1 gives the full variable domain: DVKVTQSSRYLVKRTGEKVFLECVQDMDHENMFWYRQDPGLGLRLIYFSYDVKMKEKGDIPEGYSVSREKKERFSLILESASTNQTSMYLCASSFQGNTEAFFGQGTRLTVV.

This sequence joins TRBV5-1 and TRBJ2-1; TRBD2 is a possible D gene (6 bases). V shed 0 bases and J shed 4 bases, with 14 bases lying between them. Germline lookup yields CDR1 SGHRS and CDR2 YFSETQ. The CDR3 extends over 16 amino acids. This CDR3 reads CASSLDPAGTYNEQFF. CDR3 nucleotides: TGCGCCAGCAGCTTGGATCCGGCGGGAACATACAATGAGCAGTTCTTC.

The chain recombines TRBV30 with TRBJ2-2, with D tentatively TRBD2 (5 bases). V was clipped by 0 bases and J by 6 bases, with 8 bases between them. The CDR3 totals 13 residues. The germline gives CDR1 GTSNPN, CDR2 SVGIG (reference sequence). The chain's CDR3 is CAWSVGDPGELFF. CDR3 sequence (DNA): TGTGCCTGGAGTGTCGGGGATCCCGGGGAGCTGTTTTTT.

The V call is TRBV7-9, the J call TRBJ2-2; 7 nucleotides match TRBD2. In germline, CDR1 is SEHNR, CDR2 FQNEAQ (reference sequence). The CDR3 contains 16 residues. Trimming cost V 5 bases and J 4 bases; bases outside gene matches: 10. The CDR3 region is CASSPRSGRVTGELFF. The CDR3 DNA sequence: TGTGCCAGCAGCCCACGGTCAGGGAGGGTCACCGGGGAGCTGTTTTTT.

The chain has TRBV5-6 and TRBJ1-1; a possible D gene is TRBD1 (5 bases). CDR3 length equals 15 residues. Trimming removed 3 bases at V and 3 bases at J, with 15 bases between. Germline V gene lookup returns CDR1 SGHDT and CDR2 YYEEEE. The CDR3 region has the DNA TGTGCCAGCAGCTCGTCGGGGCCCGGGGACACTGAAGCTTTCTTT. Amino acid sequence: CASSSSGPGDTEAFF.

Regarding this clone: Other DNA sequences in this sample translate to the same CDR3. The chain joins TRBV9 to TRBJ1-6; D unclear. This CDR3 is built from 15 residues. Germline V gene data show CDR1 as SGDLS and CDR2 as YYNGEE. Between the trimmed V and J ends, which lost 0 bases and 7 bases, there was a span of 11 bases. The CDR3: CASSVGGSPNSPLHF. CDR3 coding DNA: TGTGCCAGCAGCGTAGGAGGGAGTCCCAATTCACCCCTCCACTTT.

The V call is TRBV10-3, the J call TRBJ1-5; D not certain. Looked up from germline, CDR1 is ENHRY and CDR2 is SYGVKD. Trimming shortened V by 1 base and J by 7 bases, and 17 bases separated the two germline ends. The length of the CDR3 is 16 residues. The CDR3, as DNA: TGTGCCATCAGTGAGTTGAAAAGGGCCCAAGGGCAGCCCCAGCATTTT. Protein sequence: CAISELKRAQGQPQHF.

The CDR3 nucleotides are TGCGCCAGCAGCCAACTGGGCGTGGGAGAAAAACTGTTTTTT. Residues: CASSQLGVGEKLFF. V usage is TRBV4-1 and J usage is TRBJ1-4; D remains ambiguous. Germline V gene data show CDR1 as MGHRA and CDR2 as YSYEKL. The CDR3 length is 14 residues. Deletions cut 2 bases from V and 8 bases from J, with 12 bases between.

The chain recombines TRBV5-1 with TRBJ2-1; 10 nucleotides agree with TRBD2. Germline CDR1 is SGHRS and CDR2 is YFSETQ. J was trimmed by 8 bases and V by 4 bases; bases with no gene match: 6. The CDR3 length is 14 residues. The CDR3 loop reads CASSPLSGGDEQFF. As DNA, the CDR3 is TGCGCCAGCAGCCCCCTGAGCGGGGGGGATGAGCAGTTCTTC.

The V gene is TRBV27, the J gene TRBJ2-7, with D perhaps being TRBD1 or TRBD2 (5 bases each). CDR1 and CDR2 (germline): MNHEY, SMNVEV (reference sequence). The CDR3 extends over 14 amino acids. Trimming took off 5 bases at V and 1 base at J, with 12 bases between the two ends. Here the CDR3 reads CASSEGRESYEQYF. CDR3 DNA sequence: TGTGCCAGCAGTGAGGGCAGGGAATCCTACGAGCAGTACTTC.